This TCR beta chain is from a study of cytomegalovirus exposure and HLA in healthy donors. The donors belonged to the approximately 120-subject validation cohort, separate from the approximately 670-subject first cohort. Points on this clone: Its target is unknown.

Study-wide findings and caveats: A subsequent analysis found that TCR clusters from the first cohort also tended to co-occur in the roughly 120 validation repertoires, with 90% to 95% of cluster scores above 0.

Clones were read by immunoSEQ multiplex PCR, and TCRdb kept only the in-frame ones, dropping some. Of 76,000 or so clones listed, around 94% are singletons. Input material: PBMCs. The source is a young woman in good health and CMV-seronegative.

The DNA of the CDR3 is TGTGCCAGTAGTACACCCACCACACCTAATGAAAAACTGTTTTTT. Its translation is CASSTPTTPNEKLFF. V is TRBV19 and J is TRBJ1-4, with D unresolved. CDR1 and CDR2 from the germline V gene are LNHDA and SQIVND (reference sequence). The CDR3 covers 15 residues. The V and J ends lost 4 bases and 3 bases respectively, with 12 bases between them. The entire variable domain, with the rest obtained from reference TRBV19 and TRBJ1-4, is as follows: DGGITQSPKYLFRKEGQNVTLSCEQNLNHDAMYWYRQDPGQGLRLIYYSQIVNDFQKGDIAEGYSVSREKKESFPLTVTSAQKNPTAFYLCASSTPTTPNEKLFFGSGTQLSVL.